This TCR beta chain was identified in a study of OX40 agonist ivuxolimab in advanced cancers. V was trimmed by 5 bases and J by 8 bases, leaving 12 bases between them. Germline V gene lookup returns CDR1 SEHNR and CDR2 FQNEAQ (reference sequence). The length of the CDR3 is 12 residues. Clones were sequenced by immunoSEQ multiplex PCR, and TCRdb holds only the in-frame ones, with some missing. The sample yields around 40,000 clones, roughly four fifths seen once. This sequence originates from an adult with an advanced solid tumor such as melanoma, head and neck, liver or kidney cancer. This specimen consisted of CD4+ or CD8+ T cells sorted from blood, obtained in a trial of the OX40 agonist ivuxolimab. The chain combines TRBV7-9 with TRBJ1-2, with D tentatively TRBD1 (6 bases). CDR3 region: CASSTYRDGYTF. The CDR3 nucleotides read TGTGCCAGCAGCACCTACAGGGACGGCTACACCTTC.